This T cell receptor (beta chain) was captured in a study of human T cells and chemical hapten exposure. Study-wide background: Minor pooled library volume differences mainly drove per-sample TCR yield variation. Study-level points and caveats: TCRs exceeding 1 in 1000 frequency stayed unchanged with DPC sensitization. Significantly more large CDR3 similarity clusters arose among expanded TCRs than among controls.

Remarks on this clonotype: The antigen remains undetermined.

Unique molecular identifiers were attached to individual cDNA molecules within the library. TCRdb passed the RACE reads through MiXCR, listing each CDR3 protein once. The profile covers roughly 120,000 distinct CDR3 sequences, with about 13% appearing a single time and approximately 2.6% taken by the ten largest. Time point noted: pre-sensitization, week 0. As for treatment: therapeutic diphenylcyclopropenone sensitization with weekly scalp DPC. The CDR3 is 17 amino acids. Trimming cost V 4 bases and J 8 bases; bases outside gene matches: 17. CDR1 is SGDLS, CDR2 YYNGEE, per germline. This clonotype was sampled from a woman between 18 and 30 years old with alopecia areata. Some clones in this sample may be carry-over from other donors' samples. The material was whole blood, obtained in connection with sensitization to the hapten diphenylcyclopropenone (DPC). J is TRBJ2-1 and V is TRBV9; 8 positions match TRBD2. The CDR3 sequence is CASSLPLQTGLVDEQFF. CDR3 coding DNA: TGTGCCAGCAGCTTACCACTCCAAACGGGACTAGTCGATGAGCAGTTCTTC. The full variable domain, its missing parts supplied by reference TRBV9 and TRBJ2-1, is DSGVTQTPKHLITATGQRVTLRCSPRSGDLSVYWYQQSLDQGLQFLIQYYNGEERAKGNILERFSAQQFPDLHSELNLSSLELGDSALYFCASSLPLQTGLVDEQFFGPGTRLTVL.